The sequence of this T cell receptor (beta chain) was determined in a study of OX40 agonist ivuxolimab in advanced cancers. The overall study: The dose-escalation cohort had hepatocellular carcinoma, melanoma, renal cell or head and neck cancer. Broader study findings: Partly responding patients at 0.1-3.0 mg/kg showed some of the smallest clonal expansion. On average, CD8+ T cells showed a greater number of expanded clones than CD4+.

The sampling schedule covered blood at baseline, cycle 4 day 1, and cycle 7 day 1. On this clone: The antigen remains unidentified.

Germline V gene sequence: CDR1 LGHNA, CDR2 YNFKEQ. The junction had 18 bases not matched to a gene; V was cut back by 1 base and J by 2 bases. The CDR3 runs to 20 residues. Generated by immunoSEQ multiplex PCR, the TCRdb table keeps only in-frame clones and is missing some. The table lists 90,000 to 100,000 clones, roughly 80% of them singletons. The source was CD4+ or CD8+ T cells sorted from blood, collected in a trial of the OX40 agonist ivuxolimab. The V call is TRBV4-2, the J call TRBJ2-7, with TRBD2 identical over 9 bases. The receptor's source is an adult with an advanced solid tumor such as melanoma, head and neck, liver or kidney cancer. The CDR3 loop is CASSQGPSGGLAGTTYEQYF. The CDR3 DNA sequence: TGTGCCAGCAGCCAAGGACCTTCCGGTGGGCTAGCGGGAACCACCTACGAGCAGTACTTC.